In this sample, the clone carrying this T cell receptor beta chain turned up many times. Its matching antigen is unknown. The data were obtained in a study of T cells in Graves' hyperthyroidism and ophthalmopathy. Study outcomes and limitations: A median around 6.8 months before onset, the model predicted ophthalmopathy. Stable hyperthyroidism was told apart from ophthalmopathy by a model built on 13 V-J features.

V lost 2 bases and J lost 6, with 8 bases in between. The CDR3 loop spans 12 amino acids. Germline V lookup: CDR1 SGHRS, CDR2 YFSETQ. Patients aged 18 to 65 had newly diagnosed hyperthyroidism of under 2 months' duration. Diagnosis rested on symptoms, serum thyroxine and TRAb, thyroid ultrasound, and orbital computed tomography. Amplification of TCR beta CDR3 regions used RNA as the template. The HTBI primer set drove a first-round RT-PCR of the TCR CDR3. Via MiXCR, TCRdb re-called the multiplex PCR reads, giving one row per CDR3 protein. The top ten hold 3.7% of the sample, which has 350,000 to 400,000 distinct CDR3 sequences, about a fifth seen once.

What was sequenced was blood. The receptor comes from a woman aged 18-29 years with Graves' hyperthyroidism. The V and J genes are TRBV5-1 and TRBJ1-1, with D uncertain. The CDR3 spells CASSLLGSEAFF. In DNA, the CDR3 is TGCGCCAGCAGCTTACTGGGATCTGAAGCTTTCTTT.